The clone carrying this T cell receptor beta chain turned up a few times. Described treatment: some 20 received Ad26.COV2.S at low or high dose, single or two shots; several received placebo; per-sample allocation not given. Day 63 after the first injection of vaccine or placebo was the sampling time. The data were produced by immunoSEQ multiplex PCR, yet TCRdb's version contains in-frame clones alone and is incomplete. The data contain around 270,000 clones, around 90% of them singletons. Germline V gene sequence: CDR1 SGHDT, CDR2 YYEEEE. The CDR3 contains 15 residues. V was pared by 6 bases and J by 6 bases, with 19 bases between. This specimen comes from a study of Ad26.COV2.S vaccination and SARS-CoV-2 variants. About the study: Administration of Ad26.COV2.S was intramuscular, either once or twice 56 days apart.

The sample here was peripheral blood, taken in a trial of Ad26.COV2.S vaccine versus placebo. This receptor was taken from a person aged 18-60 years who received the Ad26.COV2.S COVID-19 vaccine or a placebo. The J gene is TRBJ1-5, the V gene TRBV5-6, with D possibly being TRBD1 (5 bases). In DNA form, the CDR3 reads TGTGCCAGCACCCTGCTGGGCCAGGGTGGTCAGCCCCAGCATTTT. This translates into CASTLLGQGGQPQHF.